This T cell receptor (beta chain) was retrieved from a study of OX40 agonist ivuxolimab in advanced cancers. TCRdb's table, derived via immunoSEQ multiplex PCR, lists solely in-frame clones and lacks some. The sample lists fewer than 35,000 clones, 75% to 95% seen once, with approximately 4.8% in the top ten. Trimming pared 0 bases from V and 8 bases from J, leaving 16 bases between. This CDR3 is built from 15 residues. The germline V gene has CDR1 SQVTM and CDR2 ANQGSEA. The sample consisted of CD4+ or CD8+ T cells sorted from blood, taken in a trial of the OX40 agonist ivuxolimab. This sequence joins TRBV29-1 and TRBJ1-4; D remains unclear. This sequence was found in an adult with an advanced solid tumor such as melanoma, head and neck, liver or kidney cancer. CDR3 nucleotide sequence: TGCAGCGTTGAAGATCTAGAGGGATCTGGAGAAAAACTGTTTTTT. This codes for CSVEDLEGSGEKLFF.